This T cell receptor (beta chain) was identified in a study of cytomegalovirus exposure and HLA in healthy donors. Study outcomes and limitations: The records held CMV serostatus as the only immune exposure information.

The CDR3 has 15 residues. V dropped 4 bases and J dropped 2; count of bases not matched to a gene: 6. Germline loops: CDR1 MNHEY, CDR2 SMNVEV (reference sequence). A remark on this clone: Its cognate antigen is unknown.

A multiplex PCR was run with 60 Vbeta primers and 13 Jbeta primers. Here immunoSEQ multiplex PCR was the method, and the copy in TCRdb shows in-frame clones only, minus some. The data show some 130,000 clones, roughly 77% seen once. What was sequenced was PBMCs. This sequence originates from a young man in good health. This chain connects TRBV27 to TRBJ2-7; 9 positions agree with TRBD2. The CDR3: CASSWGGTSTYEQYF. The DNA for the CDR3 is TGTGCCAGCAGTTGGGGTGGGACTAGCACCTACGAGCAGTACTTC.